This TCR beta chain was captured by sequencing in a study of T cell clonality in common variable immunodeficiency. The study, taken as a whole, reports: Patient heterogeneity in the CVID cohort limited correlations between repertoire features and clinical complications.

The germline V gene has CDR1 LNHDA and CDR2 SQIVND (reference sequence). With 7 bases clipped from V and 6 bases from J, the junction kept 7 bases outside the gene matches. The CDR3 covers 13 residues. Libraries were prepared by immunoSEQ multiplex PCR; TCRdb keeps only in-frame clonotypes and omits some of them. Singletons are absent from the sample, which has about 42,000 clones. This clone was seen ten or more times. Antigen unknown. Sequencing ends 3 residues short of the CDR3 end; the germline J gene provides the rest. Caucasian heritage predominated among both patients and controls. The chain has TRBV19 and TRBJ1-2; 8 bases map to TRBD1. The TCR originated in a person aged 18 to 70 in good health. The sample taken for sequencing was peripheral blood mononuclear cells. The CDR3: CASTPTGANGYTF. CDR3 DNA, as far as it was read: TGTGCCAGTACCCCGACAGGGGCTAATGGC.